A single sample gave rise to the 21 T cell receptor beta chains below, sequenced in a study of cytomegalovirus exposure and HLA in healthy donors. The primer mix had 60 Vbeta and 13 Jbeta primers. Using immunoSEQ multiplex PCR, the repertoire was profiled, and TCRdb retains in-frame clones only, with some absent. Of around 100,000 clones in the sample, around 80% are singletons; the top ten hold about a fifth. Source material: PBMCs. The origin of the receptors is a man younger than 40 in good health and CMV-seropositive.

V usage is TRBV6-5 and J usage is TRBJ1-5; possibly TRBD1 for D (5 bases). V lost 5 bases, J lost 0 bases, and 11 bases lay in between. CDR1 MNHEY and CDR2 SVGAGI come from the germline V gene. CDR3 length: 15 amino acids. The CDR3 sequence is CASSGQTDSNQPQHF. CDR3 nucleotide sequence: TGTGCCAGCAGTGGCCAGACAGATAGCAATCAGCCCCAGCATTTT.

The chain has TRBV27 and TRBJ2-3; D remains ambiguous. Trimming left V 3 bases short and J 2 bases short, with 6 bases between. Germline V gene sequence: CDR1 MNHEY, CDR2 SMNVEV (reference sequence). This CDR3 is built from 13 residues. CDR3 region: CASSFYATDTQYF. As DNA, the CDR3 is TGTGCCAGCAGTTTCTATGCCACAGATACGCAGTATTTT.

The rearrangement uses TRBV29-1 and TRBJ1-2; 7 bases agree with TRBD1. The CDR3 is made up of 14 amino acids. CDR1 SQVTM and CDR2 ANQGSEA come from the germline V gene. V shed 4 bases, J shed 4 bases, and the junction held 9 bases outside the gene matches. CDR3 nucleotides: TGCAGCGTTGGTATGAGGGGGCTCCCCTATGGCTACACCTTC. This codes for CSVGMRGLPYGYTF.

This clone was observed a single time. The CDR3 sequence is CASSPSGQNSYEQYV. CDR3 in DNA: TGCGCCAGCAGCCCGTCGGGACAGAACTCCTACGAGCAGTACGTC. The chain joins TRBV4-1 to TRBJ2-7; TRBD1 aligns across 7 bases. Trimming cost V 4 bases and J 0 bases; bases outside gene matches: 6. Germline loops: CDR1 MGHRA, CDR2 YSYEKL. CDR3 length equals 15 residues.

The CDR3 region is CASRAASGVPFAGNEQFF. DNA of the CDR3: TGTGCCAGTAGGGCGGCTAGCGGGGTCCCGTTTGCCGGGAATGAGCAGTTCTTC. The genes are TRBV19 and TRBJ2-1, with 9 bases that match TRBD2. CDR3 size: 18 residues. Germline V gives CDR1 LNHDA, CDR2 SQIVND (reference sequence). Trimming at V came to 6 bases and at J to 7 bases, leaving 19 bases not matched to a gene.

This clone was detected a few times. The CDR3 DNA follows: TGTGCTAGTGGTTTGGCATCCGGGGGGTCCTACGAGCAGTACGTC. Translated: CASGLASGGSYEQYV. The chain has TRBV12-5 and TRBJ2-7; 7 nucleotides agree with TRBD2. V lost 1 base, J lost 1 base, and 4 bases stayed unmatched. Germline values: CDR1 LGHNT, CDR2 FRNRAP. This CDR3 contains 15 residues.

The chain recombines TRBV5-4 with TRBJ1-4; D perhaps matches TRBD1 (5 bases). The V end lost 3 bases, the J end lost 2 bases, and 11 bases lay between the germline ends. This CDR3 region has 15 residues. Looked up from germline, CDR1 is SGHNT and CDR2 is YYREEE (reference sequence). The chain's CDR3 is CASSSSGNTNEKLFF. Here the CDR3 DNA reads TGTGCCAGCAGCTCATCAGGGAACACTAATGAAAAACTGTTTTTT.

The genes are TRBV27 and TRBJ2-1, with 11 bases matching TRBD2. Germline V CDR1 and CDR2: MNHEY, SMNVEV (reference sequence). CDR3 size: 14 residues. The ends lost 6 bases at V and 9 bases at J; junction bases unmatched: 7. CDR3 coding DNA: TGTGCCAGCAGCGTACTAGCGGGAGTACGTGAGCAGTTCTTC. This translates into CASSVLAGVREQFF.

This chain uses TRBV7-9 with TRBJ1-4, with 7 bases lining up with TRBD1. Germline V lookup: CDR1 SEHNR, CDR2 FQNEAQ (reference sequence). The junction had 8 bases not matched to a gene; V was cut back by 5 bases and J by 2 bases. This CDR3 is 16 amino acids long. CDR3 sequence: CASSPLAGGTNEKLFF. The CDR3 DNA follows: TGTGCCAGCAGCCCGCTGGCAGGGGGGACTAATGAAAAACTGTTTTTT. Combining the CDR3 with reference TRBV7-9 and TRBJ1-4 gives the whole variable domain DTGVSQNPRHKITKRGQNVTFRCDPISEHNRLYWYRQTLGQGPEFLTYFQNEAQLEKSRLLSDRFSAERPKGSFSTLEIQRTEQGDSAMYLCASSPLAGGTNEKLFFGSGTQLSVL.

This clone was seen just once. The chain carries TRBV6-1 and TRBJ2-5; TRBD2 matches at 12 bases. CDR1 and CDR2 (germline): MNHNS, SASEGT. V lost 1 base, J lost 0 bases, and 9 bases stayed unmatched. The CDR3 has 19 residues. The CDR3 sequence is CASSEGLTSGGGYQETQYF. DNA for the CDR3: TGTGCCAGCAGTGAAGGGTTGACTAGCGGGGGTGGGTACCAAGAGACCCAGTACTTC.

This chain connects TRBV18 to TRBJ1-5; no definite D call. This CDR3 contains 13 residues. Trimming cost V 2 bases and J 5 bases, with 7 bases left between them. Germline CDR1 is KGHSH and CDR2 is LQKENI. The CDR3 sequence is CASSPSVHQPQHF. The CDR3 nucleotides read TGTGCCAGCTCACCATCCGTCCATCAGCCCCAGCATTTT.

The genes are TRBV19 and TRBJ1-4, with 7 bases matching TRBD1. V was clipped by 3 bases and J by 13 bases; unmatched bases: 8. Germline loops: CDR1 LNHDA, CDR2 SQIVND (reference sequence). CDR3 length: 13 residues. DNA of the CDR3: TGTGCCAGTAGTATTGGGACAGTCCCTAGACTGTTTTTT. Protein: CASSIGTVPRLFF.

This chain connects TRBV5-4 to TRBJ1-1; D not certain. Germline CDR1 is SGHNT and CDR2 is YYREEE (reference sequence). V was clipped by 0 bases and J by 4 bases, with 7 bases between them. CDR3 length: 13 residues. The CDR3 DNA sequence: TGTGCCAGCAGCTTGGGTGCGGCCACTGAAGCTTTCTTT. Amino acids: CASSLGAATEAFF.

This clone was detected only once. This rearrangement joins TRBV4-1 to TRBJ2-6; 7 bases fit TRBD2. V shed 3 bases and J 0 bases; nucleotides not matched to a gene: 8. Germline CDR1 and CDR2: MGHRA and YSYEKL. This CDR3 has 18 amino acids. CDR3: CASSHPGRVRSGANVLTF. In DNA form, the CDR3 reads TGCGCCAGCAGCCATCCAGGGAGGGTTCGCTCTGGGGCCAACGTCCTGACTTTC.

The rearrangement links TRBV29-1 to TRBJ2-3; 10 nucleotides agree with TRBD2. Trimming at V came to 3 bases and at J to 1 base, leaving 7 bases not matched to a gene. CDR1 is SQVTM, CDR2 ANQGSEA, per germline. This CDR3 is 16 amino acids long. The CDR3 here is CSVDGEREGGTDTQYF. CDR3 sequence (DNA): TGCAGCGTTGATGGGGAGCGGGAGGGCGGCACAGATACGCAGTATTTT.

The V gene is TRBV28, the J gene TRBJ1-4; 9 bases are shared with TRBD1. Trimming cost V 6 bases and J 8 bases; bases outside gene matches: 13. This CDR3 is 16 amino acids long. The germline gives CDR1 MDHEN, CDR2 SYDVKM. The CDR3 protein is CASRSPGTGTGEKLFF. For the CDR3, the DNA is TGTGCCAGCAGAAGTCCCGGGACAGGGACGGGGGAAAAACTGTTTTTT.

The chain has TRBV28 and TRBJ1-2, with D uncertain. The CDR3 runs to 12 residues. The germline CDR1 and CDR2 sequences are MDHEN and SYDVKM. V lost 7 bases, J lost 4 bases, and 10 bases lay in between. Here the CDR3 reads CASTPRRYGYTF. DNA for the CDR3: TGTGCCAGCACCCCGAGGCGCTATGGCTACACCTTC.

CDR3 sequence reads: CASSLLETQYF. DNA of the CDR3: TGTGCCAGCAGTTTACTTGAGACCCAGTACTTC. The chain employs TRBV28 and TRBJ2-5; D uncertain. V dropped 2 bases and J dropped 5 bases, with 3 bases sitting between them. CDR3 size: 11 residues. Per germline, CDR1 MDHEN and CDR2 SYDVKM.

This chain connects TRBV2 to TRBJ1-5; no clear D. The V gene lost 4 bases and the J gene lost 5 bases, with 9 bases spanning the gap. This CDR3 contains 13 residues. Per the germline V gene, CDR1 is SNHLY and CDR2 is FYNNEI. In nucleotides, the CDR3 is TGTGCCAGCAGTGGGGTGAGGGATCAGCCCCAGCATTTT. Its translation: CASSGVRDQPQHF.

The rearrangement joins TRBV5-1 to TRBJ2-2, with D maybe TRBD2 (5 bases). CDR3 size: 16 residues. The V and J ends lost 0 bases and 0 bases respectively, with 9 bases between them. Looked up from germline, CDR1 is SGHRS and CDR2 is YFSETQ. CDR3 DNA sequence: TGCGCCAGCAGCTTGGGCTTGCGGGCGAACACCGGGGAGCTGTTTTTT. Encoded protein: CASSLGLRANTGELFF.

The DNA for the CDR3 is TGTGCCAGCAGTTCCCCGGGGGGTAAAGACACCATATATTTT. Residues: CASSSPGGKDTIYF. This chain links TRBV28 with TRBJ1-3, with a tentative D call TRBD1 (5 bases). The CDR3 extends over 14 amino acids. Germline values: CDR1 MDHEN, CDR2 SYDVKM. V was pared by 4 bases and J by 8 bases, with 15 bases between.